One sample yielded the 5 T cell receptor beta chains listed below, sequenced in a study of neoadjuvant anti-PD-1 for oral cavity cancer. Time point defined: after neoadjuvant nivolumab, at surgical resection. Using immunoSEQ multiplex PCR, the repertoire was profiled, and TCRdb retains in-frame clones only, with some absent. Of some 22,000 clones detected, approximately 26% appear once; the ten largest clones hold 16%. Material: tumor tissue, obtained after nivolumab (anti-PD-1) treatment. The origin of the receptors is a person between 40 and 80 years old with oral cavity squamous cell carcinoma.

This clone was observed a few times. J is TRBJ1-2 and V is TRBV7-8; D uncertain. V lost 0 bases, J lost 7 bases, and 6 bases lay in between. This CDR3 is 12 amino acids long. Germline lookup yields CDR1 SGHVS and CDR2 FQNEAQ. The CDR3 region has the DNA TGTGCCAGCAGCTTAGCTGGCCTTGGCTACACCTTC. It specifies CASSLAGLGYTF.

Only a few counts were recorded for this clone. The chain recombines TRBV28 with TRBJ1-2; TRBD1 matches 10 bases. Germline lookup yields CDR1 MDHEN and CDR2 SYDVKM. There are 15 residues in the CDR3. Losses at the gene ends were 4 bases for V and 5 bases for J; bases not matched to a gene: 7. The CDR3 here is CASSSGQGIVYGYTF. The CDR3 DNA is TGTGCCAGCAGTTCGGGACAGGGGATAGTATATGGCTACACCTTC.

The chain is built from TRBV7-8 and TRBJ1-5, with unresolved D. In germline, CDR1 is SGHVS, CDR2 FQNEAQ. CDR3 size: 13 residues. The V end lost 1 base, the J end lost 6 bases, and 7 bases lay between the germline ends. The CDR3 bases are TGTGCCAGCAGCTTAGAGGTAGTTCAGCCCCAGCATTTT. Protein product: CASSLEVVQPQHF.

The chain joins TRBV4-1 to TRBJ1-4, with no clear D. CDR1 MGHRA and CDR2 YSYEKL come from the germline V gene. Deletions cut 2 bases from V and 5 bases from J, with 18 bases between. The CDR3 has 17 residues. Written as DNA, the CDR3 is TGCGCCAGCAGCCAAATCTTAGGACGGAGATGGAATGAAAAACTGTTTTTT. Its translation is CASSQILGRRWNEKLFF.

The table lists this clone with many counts. This chain connects TRBV7-9 to TRBJ2-7; TRBD2 matches at 8 bases. Germline values: CDR1 SEHNR, CDR2 FQNEAQ (reference sequence). The CDR3 runs to 15 residues. Trimming at V came to 5 bases and at J to 3 bases, leaving 9 bases not matched to a gene. The CDR3 coding sequence is TGTGCCAGCAGCCAACCGGGACTAGATTACTACGAGCAGTACTTC. Protein product: CASSQPGLDYYEQYF.